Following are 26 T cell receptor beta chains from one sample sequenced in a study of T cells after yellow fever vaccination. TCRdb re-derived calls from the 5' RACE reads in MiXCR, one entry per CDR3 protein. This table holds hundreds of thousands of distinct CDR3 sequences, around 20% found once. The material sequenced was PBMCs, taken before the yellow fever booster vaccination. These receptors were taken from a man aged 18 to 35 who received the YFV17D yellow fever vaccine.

The CDR3 nucleotides are TGTGCCAGCAGCTTAATTCATCTCACCGGGGAGCTGTTTTTT. Translated: CASSLIHLTGELFF. V usage is TRBV7-2 and J usage is TRBJ2-2; D not resolved. Trimming removed 2 bases at V and 4 bases at J, with 8 bases between. The CDR3 covers 14 residues. Per the germline V gene, CDR1 is SGHTA and CDR2 is FQGNSA. Complete variable domain (other parts from reference TRBV7-2 and TRBJ2-2): GAGVSQSPSNKVTEKGKDVELRCDPISGHTALYWYRQSLGQGLEFLIYFQGNSAPDKSGLPSDRFSAERTGGSVSTLTIQRTQQEDSAVYLCASSLIHLTGELFFGEGSRLTVL.

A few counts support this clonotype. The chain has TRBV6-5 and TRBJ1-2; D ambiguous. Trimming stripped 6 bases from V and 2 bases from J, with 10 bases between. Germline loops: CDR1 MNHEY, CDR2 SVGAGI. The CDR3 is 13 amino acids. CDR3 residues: CASRSDTNYGYTF. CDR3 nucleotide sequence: TGTGCCAGCAGATCCGACACGAACTATGGCTACACCTTC.

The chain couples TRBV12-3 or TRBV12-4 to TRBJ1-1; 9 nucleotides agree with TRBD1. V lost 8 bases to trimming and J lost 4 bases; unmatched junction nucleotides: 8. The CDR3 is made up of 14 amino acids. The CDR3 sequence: CASSDRGSGTEAFF. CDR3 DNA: TGTGCCAGCTCCGACAGGGGGAGCGGCACTGAAGCTTTCTTT.

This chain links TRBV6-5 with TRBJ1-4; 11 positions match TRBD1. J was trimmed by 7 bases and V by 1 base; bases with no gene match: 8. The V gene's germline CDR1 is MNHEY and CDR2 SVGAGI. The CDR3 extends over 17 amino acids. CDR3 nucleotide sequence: TGTGCCAGCAGTTACTTGAGGACAGGGGGCGTAGGTGAAAAACTGTTTTTT. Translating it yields CASSYLRTGGVGEKLFF.

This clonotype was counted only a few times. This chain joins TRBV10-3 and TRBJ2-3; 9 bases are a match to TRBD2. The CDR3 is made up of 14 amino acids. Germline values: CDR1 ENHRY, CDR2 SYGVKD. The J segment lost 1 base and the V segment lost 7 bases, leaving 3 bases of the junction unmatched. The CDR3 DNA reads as TGTGCCATCACGGAGCGGGGGGGCACAGATACGCAGTATTTT. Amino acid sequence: CAITERGGTDTQYF.

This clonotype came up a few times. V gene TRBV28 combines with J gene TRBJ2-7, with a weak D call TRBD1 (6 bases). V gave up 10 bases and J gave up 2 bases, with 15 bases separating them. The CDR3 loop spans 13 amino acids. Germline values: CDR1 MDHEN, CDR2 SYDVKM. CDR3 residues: CATMTGAPYEQYV. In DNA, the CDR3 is TGTGCCACCATGACAGGAGCCCCCTACGAGCAGTACGTC.

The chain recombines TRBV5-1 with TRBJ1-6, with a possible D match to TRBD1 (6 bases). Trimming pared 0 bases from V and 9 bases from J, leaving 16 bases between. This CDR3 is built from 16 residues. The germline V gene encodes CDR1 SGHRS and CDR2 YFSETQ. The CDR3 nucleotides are TGCGCCAGCAGCTTGGACGTAGGGGGGGACGGTTCACCCCTCCACTTT. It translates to CASSLDVGGDGSPLHF.

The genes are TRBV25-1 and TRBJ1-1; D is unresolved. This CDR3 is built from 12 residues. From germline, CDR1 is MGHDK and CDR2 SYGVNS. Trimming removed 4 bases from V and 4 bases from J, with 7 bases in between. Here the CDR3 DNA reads TGTGCCAGCAGTGCTGGAGCCACTGAAGCTTTCTTT. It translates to CASSAGATEAFF. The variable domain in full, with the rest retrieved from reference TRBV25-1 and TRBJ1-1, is EADIYQTPRYLVIGTGKKITLECSQTMGHDKMYWYQQDPGMELHLIHYSYGVNSTEKGDLSSESTVSRIRTEHFPLTLESARPSHTSQYLCASSAGATEAFFGQGTRLTVV.

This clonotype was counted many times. The CDR3: CASSYSRTSKTQYF. The CDR3 DNA reads TGTGCCAGCAGTTACTCGAGGACCAGTAAGACCCAGTACTTC. V usage is TRBV6-2 or TRBV6-3 and J usage is TRBJ2-5, with D uncertain. This CDR3 is 14 amino acids long. In germline, CDR1 is MNHEY, CDR2 SVGEGT. Trimming took 0 bases from V and 6 from J, leaving 11 bases between them.

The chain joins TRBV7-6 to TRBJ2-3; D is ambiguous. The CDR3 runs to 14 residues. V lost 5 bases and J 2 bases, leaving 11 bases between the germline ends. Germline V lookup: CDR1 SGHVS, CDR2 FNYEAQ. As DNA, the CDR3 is TGTGCCAGCAGCCCCACGGGTCCCACAGATACGCAGTATTTT. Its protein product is CASSPTGPTDTQYF.

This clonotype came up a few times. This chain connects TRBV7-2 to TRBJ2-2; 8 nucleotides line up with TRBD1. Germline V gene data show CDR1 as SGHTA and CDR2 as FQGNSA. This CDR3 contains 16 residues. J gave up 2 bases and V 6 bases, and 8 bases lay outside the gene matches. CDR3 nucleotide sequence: TGTGCCAGCAGGGGGGGACAGGCCATAAACACCGGGGAGCTGTTTTTT. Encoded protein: CASRGGQAINTGELFF.

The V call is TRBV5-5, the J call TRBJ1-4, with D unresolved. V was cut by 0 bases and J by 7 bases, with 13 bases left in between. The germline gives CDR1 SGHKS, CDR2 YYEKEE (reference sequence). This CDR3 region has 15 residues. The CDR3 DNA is TGTGCCAGCAGCTTGGAATGGAGTTACCCTGAAAAACTGTTTTTT. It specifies CASSLEWSYPEKLFF.

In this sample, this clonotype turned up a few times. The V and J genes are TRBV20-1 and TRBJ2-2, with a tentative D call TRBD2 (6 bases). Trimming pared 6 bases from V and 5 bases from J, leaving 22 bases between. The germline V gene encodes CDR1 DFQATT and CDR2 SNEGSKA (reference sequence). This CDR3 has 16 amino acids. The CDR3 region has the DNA TGCAGTGCCGTACGCCTGGGTCCGGGAGAGACCGGGGAGCTGTTTTTT. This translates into CSAVRLGPGETGELFF.

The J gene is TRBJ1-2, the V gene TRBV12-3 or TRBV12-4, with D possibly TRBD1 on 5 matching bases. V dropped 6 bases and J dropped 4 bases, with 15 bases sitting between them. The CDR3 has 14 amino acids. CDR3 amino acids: CASSPGLVPYGYTF. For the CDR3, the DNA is TGTGCCAGCAGCCCAGGGTTGGTCCCCTATGGCTACACCTTC.

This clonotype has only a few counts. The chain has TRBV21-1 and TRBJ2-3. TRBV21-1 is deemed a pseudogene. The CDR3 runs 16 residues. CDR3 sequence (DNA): TGTGCCAGCAGCAAAGTGGAGTTATGGAACACAGATACGCAGTATTTT. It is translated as CASSKVELWNTDTQYF.

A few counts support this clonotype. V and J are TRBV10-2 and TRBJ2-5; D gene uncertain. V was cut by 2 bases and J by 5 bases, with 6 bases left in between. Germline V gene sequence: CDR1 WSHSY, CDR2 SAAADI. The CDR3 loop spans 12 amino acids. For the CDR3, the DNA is TGCGCCAGCAGTGAGAGTCATGAGACCCAGTACTTC. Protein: CASSESHETQYF.

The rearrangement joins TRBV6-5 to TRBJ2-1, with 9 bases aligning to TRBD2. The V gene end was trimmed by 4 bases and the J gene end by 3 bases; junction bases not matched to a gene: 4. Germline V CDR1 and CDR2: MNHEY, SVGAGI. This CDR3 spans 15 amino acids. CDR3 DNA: TGTGCCAGCAGTTTCTTTAGCGGGGGCTACAATGAGCAGTTCTTC. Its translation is CASSFFSGGYNEQFF.

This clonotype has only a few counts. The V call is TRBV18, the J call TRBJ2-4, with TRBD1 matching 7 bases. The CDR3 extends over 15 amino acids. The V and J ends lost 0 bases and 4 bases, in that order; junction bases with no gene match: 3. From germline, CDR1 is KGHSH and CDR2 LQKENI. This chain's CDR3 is CASSPPGTEKNIQYF. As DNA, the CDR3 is TGTGCCAGCTCACCACCCGGGACAGAAAAAAACATTCAGTACTTC. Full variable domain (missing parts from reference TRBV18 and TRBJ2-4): NAGVMQNPRHLVRRRGQEARLRCSPMKGHSHVYWYRQLPEEGLKFMVYLQKENIIDESGMPKERFSAEFPKEGPSILRIQQVVRGDSAAYFCASSPPGTEKNIQYFGAGTRLSVL.

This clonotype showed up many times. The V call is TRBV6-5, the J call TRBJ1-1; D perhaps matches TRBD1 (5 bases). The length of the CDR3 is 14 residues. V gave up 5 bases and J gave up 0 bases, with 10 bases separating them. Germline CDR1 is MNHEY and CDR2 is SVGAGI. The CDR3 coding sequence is TGTGCCAGCAGTATGGGGCTTATGAACACTGAAGCTTTCTTT. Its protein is CASSMGLMNTEAFF.

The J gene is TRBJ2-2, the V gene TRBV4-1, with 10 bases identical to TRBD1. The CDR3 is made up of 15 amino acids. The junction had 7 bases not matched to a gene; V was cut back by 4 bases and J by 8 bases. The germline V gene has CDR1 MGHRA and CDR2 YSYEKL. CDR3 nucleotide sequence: TGCGCCAGCAGCCTCGGAGGACAGGGGGTTGGGGAGCTGTTTTTT. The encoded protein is CASSLGGQGVGELFF.

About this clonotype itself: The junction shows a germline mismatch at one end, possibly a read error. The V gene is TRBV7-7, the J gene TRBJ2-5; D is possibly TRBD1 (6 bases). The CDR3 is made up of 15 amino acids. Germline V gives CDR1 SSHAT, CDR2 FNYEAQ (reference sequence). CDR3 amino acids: CASSPGGGYQETQYF. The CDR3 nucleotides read TGTGCTAGCAGCCCTGGTGGGGGCTACCAAGAGACCCAGTACTTC.

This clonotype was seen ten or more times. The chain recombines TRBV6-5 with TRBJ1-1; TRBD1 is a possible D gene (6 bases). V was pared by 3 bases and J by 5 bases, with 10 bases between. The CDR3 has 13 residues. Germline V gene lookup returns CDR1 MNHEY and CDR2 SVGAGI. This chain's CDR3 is CASSYGGGTEAFF. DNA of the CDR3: TGTGCCAGCAGTTATGGAGGGGGGACTGAAGCTTTCTTT.

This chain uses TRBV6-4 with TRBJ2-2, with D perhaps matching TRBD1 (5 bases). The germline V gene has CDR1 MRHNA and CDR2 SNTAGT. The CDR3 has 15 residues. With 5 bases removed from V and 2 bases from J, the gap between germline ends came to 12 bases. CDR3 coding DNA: TGTGCCAGCAGTCTCGGACATCTTAACACCGGGGAGCTGTTTTTT. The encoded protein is CASSLGHLNTGELFF.

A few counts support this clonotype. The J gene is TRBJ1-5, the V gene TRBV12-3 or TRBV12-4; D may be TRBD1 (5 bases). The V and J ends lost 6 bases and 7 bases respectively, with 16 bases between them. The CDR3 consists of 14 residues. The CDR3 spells CASSPPAGRQPQHF. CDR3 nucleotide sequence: TGTGCCAGCAGCCCACCGGCAGGGAGGCAGCCCCAGCATTTT.

Here the CDR3 DNA reads TGTGCCAGCAGTCAGGCCCTTCACTATGGCTACACCTTC. The encoded protein is CASSQALHYGYTF. This chain connects TRBV6-5 to TRBJ1-2; D unresolved. CDR1 is MNHEY and CDR2 is SVGAGI in the germline V gene. With 5 bases removed from V and 3 bases from J, the gap between germline ends came to 10 bases. This CDR3 has 13 amino acids.

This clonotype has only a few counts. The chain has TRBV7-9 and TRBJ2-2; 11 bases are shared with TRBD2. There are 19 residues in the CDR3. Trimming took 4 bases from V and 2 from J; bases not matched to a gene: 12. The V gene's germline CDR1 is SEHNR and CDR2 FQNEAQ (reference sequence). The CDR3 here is CASSSPRPLAGGNTGELFF. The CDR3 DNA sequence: TGTGCCAGCAGCTCGCCCCGCCCCCTAGCGGGGGGTAACACCGGGGAGCTGTTTTTT. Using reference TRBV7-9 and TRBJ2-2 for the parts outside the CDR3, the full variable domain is DTGVSQNPRHKITKRGQNVTFRCDPISEHNRLYWYRQTLGQGPEFLTYFQNEAQLEKSRLLSDRFSAERPKGSFSTLEIQRTEQGDSAMYLCASSSPRPLAGGNTGELFFGEGSRLTVL.